Given below is one T cell receptor beta chain in context. Its antigen is still unknown. With the read ending 3 residues before the CDR3 end, the germline J gene is used to fill in that end. CDR1 is SEHNR and CDR2 is FQNEAQ in the germline V gene (reference sequence). The CDR3 extends over 12 amino acids. Trimming left V 2 bases short and J 10 bases short, with 8 bases between. Data came from immunoSEQ multiplex PCR; TCRdb stores just in-frame clones and leaves some out. In total the sample includes approximately 30,000 clones, none of them seen once. The data originate from a study of T cell clonality in common variable immunodeficiency. Diagnosis required reduced IgG, IgA and/or IgM with specific antibody deficiency. CVID subjects had received replacement immunoglobulin for at least one year. Findings and caveats of the study: Shared TCRbeta clones were fewer between CVID subjects than controls. Fewer deletions and N-nucleotide insertions were reportedly seen in common variable immunodeficiency TCR beta sequences.

The TCR sequence derives from a human donor with common variable immunodeficiency. The J gene is TRBJ2-2, the V gene TRBV7-9, with D uncertain. The sequencing input was peripheral blood mononuclear cells. The sequenced CDR3 bases are TGTGCCAGCAGCTTAACGGTAGCGGAG. It encodes CASSLTVAE. The whole CDR3 sequence is CASSLTVAELFF.